These 16 T cell receptor beta chains came from one sample sequenced in a study of CD8 T cells in ankylosing spondylitis (TCRdb year 2017). The library was built by means of 5' RACE. The instrument was an Illumina HiSeq 2500. TCRdb reworked the public reads: Q25 trimming with fastp, MiXCR clone assembly, productive beta chains retained. Rows are combined by CDR3 protein, so each entry shows the most common genes and DNA. For this sample the table gives some 240,000 distinct CDR3 sequences, of which approximately 7.4% were detected only once. The ten biggest clones cover about 14% of the sample. No antigen is known for these receptors. Paper-wide results and their limitations: Blood from ankylosing spondylitis patients appeared to be characterized by a TCR beta motif made up of fewer than ten highly homologous amino acid variants.

Specimen: blood, either unsorted or a sorted T cell fraction (not recorded which). The source is a male donor with ankylosing spondylitis.

As concerns this clonotype: A single base separates this from a much larger clone, so it may be a read error. The chain recombines TRBV19 with TRBJ2-7; D possibly corresponds to TRBD2 (5 bases). This CDR3 has 13 residues. Germline V lookup: CDR1 LNHDA, CDR2 SQIVND (reference sequence). The V gene lost 6 bases and the J gene lost 11 bases, with 20 bases spanning the gap. CDR3 sequence reads: CASRMDLAFGKYF. The CDR3 nucleotides are TGTGCCAGTAGGATGGACTTGGCTTTCGGGAAGTACTTC.

This clonotype came up many times. V gene TRBV10-3 combines with J gene TRBJ1-2; 7 bases map to TRBD1. Germline V lookup: CDR1 ENHRY, CDR2 SYGVKD. The V and J ends lost 5 bases and 2 bases, in that order; junction bases with no gene match: 8. The CDR3 is made up of 15 amino acids. The CDR3 region is CAISPAQGGNYGYTF. DNA for the CDR3: TGTGCCATCAGTCCCGCCCAGGGGGGGAACTATGGCTACACCTTC.

The rearrangement joins TRBV27 to TRBJ1-2, with D possibly matching TRBD1 (6 bases). The CDR3 totals 13 residues. CDR1 and CDR2 from the germline V gene are MNHEY and SMNVEV (reference sequence). The ends were cut back, 8 bases at V and 7 bases at J, with 17 bases in the middle. CDR3 in amino acids: CASGPGTSSGYTF. The CDR3 coding sequence is TGTGCCAGCGGGCCCGGGACAAGCTCTGGCTACACCTTC.

This clonotype has just a few counts. The chain links TRBV6-2 or TRBV6-3 to TRBJ2-7; the match to TRBD2 covers 10 bases. The germline gives CDR1 MNHEY, CDR2 SVGEGT. The CDR3 covers 15 residues. The J segment lost 1 base and the V segment lost 8 bases, leaving 8 bases of the junction unmatched. CDR3 region: CASRGLARTSYEQYF. The CDR3 nucleotides read TGTGCCAGCCGGGGACTAGCGCGAACTTCCTACGAGCAGTACTTC.

This clonotype was recorded many times. The chain joins TRBV9 to TRBJ2-5; D assignment may be TRBD1 or TRBD2 (5 bases each). Trimming took off 4 bases at V and 5 bases at J, with 18 bases between the two ends. Per the germline V gene, CDR1 is SGDLS and CDR2 is YYNGEE. This CDR3 has 15 amino acids. The CDR3 sequence is CASSSRGGEGETQYF. CDR3 DNA: TGTGCCAGCAGCTCCAGAGGCGGCGAGGGGGAGACCCAGTACTTC. Full variable domain (outside the CDR3, taken from reference TRBV9 and TRBJ2-5): DSGVTQTPKHLITATGQRVTLRCSPRSGDLSVYWYQQSLDQGLQFLIQYYNGEERAKGNILERFSAQQFPDLHSELNLSSLELGDSALYFCASSSRGGEGETQYFGPGTRLLVL.

This clonotype was observed at least ten times. V gene TRBV11-2 combines with J gene TRBJ2-1; D possibly matches TRBD1 or TRBD2 (5 bases each). The CDR3 has 13 residues. Germline CDR1 reads SGHAT; CDR2 reads FQNNGV. Trimming left V 1 base short and J 15 bases short, with 16 bases between. The CDR3 region is CASSLVPGRMMFF. The DNA for the CDR3 is TGTGCCAGCAGCTTAGTCCCGGGACGGATGATGTTCTTC.

Many counts were recorded for this clonotype. At one of its ends the junction is not consistent with the germline gene, which may arise from a read error. CDR3: CASSSPWGHNDQFF. In DNA, the CDR3 is TGTGCCAGCAGCTCCCCCTGGGGGCACAATGACCAGTTCTTC. This chain uses TRBV7-9 with TRBJ2-1, with D tentatively TRBD1 (6 bases). Germline V gene sequence: CDR1 SEHNR, CDR2 FQNEAQ (reference sequence). The length of the CDR3 is 14 residues.

This clonotype was detected ten times or more. This chain joins TRBV29-1 and TRBJ1-1, with no clear D. V shed 6 bases and J shed 0 bases, with 14 bases lying between them. CDR3 length: 14 amino acids. Germline V gene data show CDR1 as SQVTM and CDR2 as ANQGSEA. DNA of the CDR3: TGCAGCGTCGGCGGAGGGTTTCTGAACACTGAAGCTTTCTTT. Residues: CSVGGGFLNTEAFF.

In its sample, this clonotype was seen many times. The V and J genes are TRBV12-3 or TRBV12-4 and TRBJ2-3; D remains ambiguous. The CDR3 spans 14 residues. V shed 1 base and J shed 10 bases, with 15 bases lying between them. The CDR3 DNA follows: TGTGCCAGCAGTTTAGTTCTGGGTAGGGTGGCGCAGTATTTT. Translation: CASSLVLGRVAQYF.

This clonotype was observed a single time. A read error may account for a junction end that differs from germline. V and J are TRBV10-2 and TRBJ2-7; TRBD2 matches 11 bases. CDR1 is WSHSY, CDR2 SAAADI, per germline. This CDR3 region has 14 residues. The CDR3 protein is CVSRTSGRAYEQYF. The CDR3, as DNA: TGCGTCAGCAGGACTAGCGGGCGAGCCTACGAGCAGTACTTC.

The V gene is TRBV20-1, the J gene TRBJ2-1, with 13 nucleotides matching TRBD2. The CDR3 is 15 amino acids. Per germline, CDR1 DFQATT and CDR2 SNEGSKA (reference sequence). Unmatched junction bases numbered 5, after V lost 3 bases and J lost 6 bases. The CDR3 reads CSARDTSGRANEQFF. In DNA form, the CDR3 reads TGCAGTGCTAGGGATACTAGCGGGAGGGCCAATGAGCAGTTCTTC.

This clonotype showed up just a few times. The V and J genes are TRBV7-9 and TRBJ2-1; TRBD1 agrees at 7 bases. CDR3 length: 11 amino acids. Germline V lookup: CDR1 SEHNR, CDR2 FQNEAQ (reference sequence). After removal of 5 bases from V and 10 bases from J, the junction contained 2 bases not matched to a gene. The CDR3, as DNA: TGTGCCAGCAGCGGGACAGCCGAGCAGTTCTTC. This sequence encodes CASSGTAEQFF.

This clonotype was detected ten times or more. This chain links TRBV7-9 with TRBJ2-1, with D possibly matching TRBD1 (5 bases). The CDR3 extends over 16 amino acids. V was clipped by 5 bases and J by 1 base, with 15 bases between them. Germline V gene lookup returns CDR1 SEHNR and CDR2 FQNEAQ (reference sequence). The CDR3 reads CASSPTQGVSYNEQFF. For the CDR3, the DNA is TGTGCCAGCAGCCCGACTCAGGGCGTTTCCTACAATGAGCAGTTCTTC.

This clonotype occurred many times. The chain links TRBV15 to TRBJ1-5; D gene uncertain. The CDR3 loop spans 15 amino acids. V lost 1 base and J lost 5, with 12 bases in between. CDR1 is LNHNV and CDR2 is YYDKDF in the germline V gene (reference sequence). This CDR3 reads CATSRAGESDQPQHF. The DNA of the CDR3 is TGTGCCACCAGCAGAGCTGGGGAGTCGGATCAGCCCCAGCATTTT.

This clonotype has a count of ten or more. This chain connects TRBV24-1 to TRBJ2-6; 11 nucleotides line up with TRBD1. CDR3 length: 17 residues. Germline-derived CDR1 and CDR2 are KGHDR and SFDVKD. After removal of 4 bases from V and 3 bases from J, the junction contained 4 bases not matched to a gene. This CDR3 reads CATSDRDRGDGANVLTF. The DNA for the CDR3 is TGTGCCACCAGTGACCGGGACAGGGGGGATGGGGCCAACGTCCTGACTTTC.

This clonotype was seen ten or more times. This rearrangement joins TRBV7-9 to TRBJ2-4; TRBD1 matches at 7 bases. Germline CDR1 and CDR2: SEHNR and FQNEAQ (reference sequence). This CDR3 is 16 amino acids long. V trimming: 2 bases; J trimming: 2 bases; junction bases outside the gene matches: 6. The CDR3: CASSLSGTASKNIQYF. The DNA for the CDR3 is TGTGCCAGCAGCTTATCCGGGACAGCTTCCAAAAACATTCAGTACTTC.